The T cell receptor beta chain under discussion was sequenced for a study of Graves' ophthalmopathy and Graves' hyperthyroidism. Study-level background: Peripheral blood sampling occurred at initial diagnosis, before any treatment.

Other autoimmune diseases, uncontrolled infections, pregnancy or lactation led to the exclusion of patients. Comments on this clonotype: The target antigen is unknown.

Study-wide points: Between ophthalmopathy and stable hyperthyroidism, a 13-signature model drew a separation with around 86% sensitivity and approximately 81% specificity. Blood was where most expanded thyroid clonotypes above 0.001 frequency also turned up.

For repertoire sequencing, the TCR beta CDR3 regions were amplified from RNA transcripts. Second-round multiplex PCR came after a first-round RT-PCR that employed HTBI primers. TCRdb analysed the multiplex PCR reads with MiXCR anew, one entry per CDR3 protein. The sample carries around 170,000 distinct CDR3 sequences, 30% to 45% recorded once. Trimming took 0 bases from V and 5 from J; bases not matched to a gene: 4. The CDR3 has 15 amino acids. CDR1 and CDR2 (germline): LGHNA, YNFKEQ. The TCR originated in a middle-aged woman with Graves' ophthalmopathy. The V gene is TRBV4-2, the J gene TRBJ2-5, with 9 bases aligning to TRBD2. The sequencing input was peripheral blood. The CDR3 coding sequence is TGTGCCAGCAGCCAAGACCCTAGCGGGGTGGAGACCCAGTACTTC. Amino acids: CASSQDPSGVETQYF.